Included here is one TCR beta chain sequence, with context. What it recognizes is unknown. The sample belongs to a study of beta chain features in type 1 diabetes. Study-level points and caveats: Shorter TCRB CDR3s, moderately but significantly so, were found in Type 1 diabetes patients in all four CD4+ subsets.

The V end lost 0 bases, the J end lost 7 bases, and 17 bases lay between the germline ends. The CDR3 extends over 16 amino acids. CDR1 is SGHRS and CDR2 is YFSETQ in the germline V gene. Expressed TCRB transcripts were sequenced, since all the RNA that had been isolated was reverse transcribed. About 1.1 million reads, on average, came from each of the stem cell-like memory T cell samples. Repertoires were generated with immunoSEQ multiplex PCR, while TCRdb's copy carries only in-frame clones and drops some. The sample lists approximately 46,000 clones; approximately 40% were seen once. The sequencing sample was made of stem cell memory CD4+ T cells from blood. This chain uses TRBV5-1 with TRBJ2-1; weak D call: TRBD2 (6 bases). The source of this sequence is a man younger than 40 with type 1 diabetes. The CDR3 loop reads CASSLAGTPRGNEQFF. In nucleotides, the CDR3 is TGCGCCAGCAGCTTGGCCGGGACCCCACGGGGGAATGAGCAGTTCTTC.